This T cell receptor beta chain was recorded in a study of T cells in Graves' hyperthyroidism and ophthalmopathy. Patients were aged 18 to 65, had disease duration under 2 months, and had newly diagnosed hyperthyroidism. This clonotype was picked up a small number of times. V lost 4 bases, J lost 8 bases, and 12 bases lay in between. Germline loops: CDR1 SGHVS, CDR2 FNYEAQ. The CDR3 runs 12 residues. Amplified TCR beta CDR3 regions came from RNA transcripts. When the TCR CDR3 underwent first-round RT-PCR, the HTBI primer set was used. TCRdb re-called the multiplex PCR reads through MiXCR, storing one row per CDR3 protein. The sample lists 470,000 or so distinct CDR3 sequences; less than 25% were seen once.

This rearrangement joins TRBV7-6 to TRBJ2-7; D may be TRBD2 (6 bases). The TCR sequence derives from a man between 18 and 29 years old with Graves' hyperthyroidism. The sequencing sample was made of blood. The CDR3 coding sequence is TGTGCCAGCAGCTCTGGAGGGATCAAGCAGTACTTC. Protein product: CASSSGGIKQYF.